The clone carrying this T cell receptor (beta chain) was counted many times. What it binds is not known. Described time point: sample taken at primary tumor resection. Whole RNA came from tumor, nontumor lung or frozen PBMC and was sequenced without being sorted. This entry comes from a study of spatial heterogeneity in lung cancer. Overall study: Alpha-chain sequences were consistently detected less often than beta-chain sequences.

There are 15 residues in the CDR3. V gave up 5 bases and J gave up 3 bases; unmatched junction bases: 5. Unique molecular identifiers, one per molecule, were present on every TCR cDNA molecule. MiXCR, applied by TCRdb to the 5' RACE reads, yields one record per CDR3 protein. The sample has some 7,000 distinct CDR3 sequences, around 3.4% seen once. Whole-study results and caveats: Counts of expanded intratumoral alpha and beta TCRs tracked tumor mutation counts.

The V and J genes are TRBV12-3 or TRBV12-4 and TRBJ2-5, with 11 bases fitting TRBD1. The source of this sequence is a male donor with early-stage non-small cell lung cancer. Sequencing was performed on lung tumor tissue, taken at surgery. The CDR3 DNA follows: TGTGCCAGCAGTCCTGGACAGGGGGCTAAAGAGACCCAGTACTTC. Amino acid sequence: CASSPGQGAKETQYF.